This T cell receptor (beta chain) was observed in a study of identical twins (dated by TCRdb to the mid-2010s). About the full investigation: To test whether fetal clonotypes persist, the study used deep sequencing on TCR alpha and beta repertoires from monozygotic twins, unrelated adults of various ages, and cord blood. To rule out contamination, the twin experiments were replicated at different times with different library preparation protocols.

The CDR3 spans 16 residues, from the cysteine through the phenylalanine. The only DNA kept is the CDR3, 48 bases in frame from the first base. From the germline V gene (reference sequence), CDR1 is DFQATT and CDR2 is SNEGSKA. The germline V and J ends show losses of 2 bases and 5 bases respectively, and no gene match explains 8 bases of the junction. Preparation of the library involved 5' RACE. Data came from an Illumina HiSeq 2000. A universal primer binding site was added through template switching, and the final cDNA carried a unique molecular identifier so that TCR cDNA molecules could be counted accurately. First-strand cDNA for TCR alpha and beta chains was synthesized from specific primers in the conserved constant-segment region. To control for contamination, every cDNA library carried two barcodes: a SMART-Mk sample barcode plus Illumina barcodes. Two successive PCR steps introduced TruSeq adapter sequences along with Illumina sample barcodes. The Illumina HiSeq platform was used with custom primers to sequence TCR alpha and beta cDNA libraries. The published analysis was carried out like this. Raw reads were processed with MiGEC to extract unique molecular identifiers, and MiXCR was used to determine CDR3 positions. For each individual, recombination models were inferred using an EM algorithm with the repgenHMM and IGoR tools. The tcR package in R was used for shared clonotype analysis, with sharing normalized by the product of cloneset sizes. To study raw recombination without the effects of thymic and clonal selection, out-of-frame nonproductive sequences were analyzed. TCRdb passed the public sequencing reads through fastp at Q25 and MiXCR, retaining productive beta sequences. Each entry is one CDR3 protein sequence, shown with its most common DNA and genes. The V and J calls and clone size come from TCRdb's table, not from the authors' own analysis. This sample is represented by more than 400,000 distinct CDR3 sequences; 12% to 15% of them were singletons. About 0.4% of the sample is held by the ten biggest clonotypes.

Broad study findings and their caveats: Out-of-frame TCR alpha sequences shared between twins showed an excess of low generation-probability sequences compared with coincidental sharing between unrelated individuals. A weaker excess of twin sharing was found in beta out-of-frame sequences because the signal-to-noise ratio was lowered by fewer shared sequences. In monozygotic twins, recombination models systematically underestimated out-of-frame TCR alpha sharing, but the models matched the sharing seen between unrelated individuals. Invariant T cells such as MAIT and iNKT could partly confound zero-insertion analyses, though diverse VJ usage argued against this for most clonotypes. Because the same donors could not be followed over many years, the conclusions relied on cross-sectional statistical analysis. Fewer insertions were carried by abundant cord blood beta clonotypes, a similar but weaker trend appeared in young adult naive repertoires, and no such trend appeared in memory repertoires.

Remarks on this clonotype: Its recognized antigen is unknown. Base qualities are not at hand, and no much larger clone is one base apart.

Every donor was a healthy Caucasian. The twin cohort consisted of three pairs of female monozygotic twins, all aged 18 to 29 years. Positive isolation kits from Invitrogen were used to isolate CD4+ and CD8+ T cell populations. These data are also associated with another study on yellow fever vaccine responses in identical twins. As the second study states: The T cell response to vaccination in identical twins was reported by the authors to appear partly convergent and partly personalized. In identical twins, the study followed T cell clones that responded to the vaccine with precision.

The sequence links TRBV20-1 to TRBJ2-3; TRBD2 fits 12 bases in the junction. The sample was CD4+ T cells sorted from blood. The receptor was derived from a woman aged 18 to 35 in good health. The bases are TGCAGTGCTAGATATCCTAGCGGGGGGGTTGAAGATACGCAGTATTTT. It specifies CSARYPSGGVEDTQYF.